This record looks at one TCR beta chain sequence and its context. This clonotype occurred many times. The antigen it recognizes is unknown. Per-nucleotide qualities are absent, and no much larger clonotype sits a single base away. The TCR beta CDR3 regions were amplified from the RNA transcripts. The first round of RT-PCR for the TCR CDR3 was performed with the HTBI primer set and the Qiagen OneStep RT-PCR kit. The libraries were constructed in a second round of multiplex PCR and then size-selected and purified. Sequencing of the libraries was done on an Illumina HiSeq2000 using paired-end 100 bp reads. Under the source paper's analysis protocol: SOAPnuke was used to process the raw data, throwing out any read that contained adapters or uncalled bases, had a mean Phred below 15, or lacked an exact constant-primer or identifier match. High-quality paired reads were merged using COPE v1.2.5, and each unique nucleotide sequence was defined as a clonotype. MiTCR v1.1 was used to align clonotypes to the IMGT TRBV, TRBD and TRBJ reference segments. The analysis included only V-J combinations with a frequency above 0.0001, which together covered 99.2% of the repertoires. The TCS score was defined as F50 (clonal expansion) divided by E x V (chaos), with BLOSUM62-based TCRdist calculated between CDR3 peptides within each V-J. Welch's t-statistics and random forest reduced fewer than 600 V-J features to 10 to 15, which were used in a naive Bayes classifier (R e1071). TCRdb applied fastp at Q25 and MiXCR to the public reads, then kept only in-frame beta chains. Rows matching on CDR3 protein sequence are summarized as one entry with the most common DNA and genes. The V and J calls and clone size are TCRdb's, not the authors'. Counted in this sample were 500,000 to 650,000 distinct CDR3 sequences; roughly 15% of them appeared once. Around 13% of the sample rests with the top ten.

This sample was taken from a study of T cells in Graves' hyperthyroidism and ophthalmopathy (dated by TCRdb to between 2018 and 2020). Some background on the complete study: Peripheral blood was collected at initial diagnosis, before any treatment. An independent validation cohort of 18 to 20 hyperthyroidism patients and approximately 15 patients who later progressed to ophthalmopathy tested prospective prediction of ophthalmopathy. After blood sampling, hyperthyroidism patients were treated with methimazole at a starting dose of 30 mg daily, and ophthalmopathy patients were treated with high-dose intravenous methylprednisolone. The paper describes TCR Vbeta CDR3 sequencing of 120 to 150 peripheral blood samples, made up of 43 ophthalmopathy patients, 70 to 75 hyperthyroidism patients and roughly 17 progressor patients. A discovery cohort of about 96 patients, approximately 45 with Graves' ophthalmopathy and fewer than 65 with stable Graves' hyperthyroidism, was used to find distinguishing TCR V-J signatures. The 100 discovery patients were divided at random into training and test sets in a 7:3 ratio. In roughly six Graves' hyperthyroidism patients, the study also compared T-cell repertoires from thyroid tissue with T-cell repertoires from blood. What the study reported, not specific to this receptor: During validation, the model predicted progression to ophthalmopathy a median of about 6.5 months ahead of onset, with around 71% sensitivity and 72% to 80% specificity. No statistical method was used to fix the sample size in advance, and group allocation was not hidden from the investigators. In cross-validation, a model built on a 13 V-J signature told ophthalmopathy apart from stable hyperthyroidism with approximately 90% sensitivity and approximately 81% specificity, and in testing the same model reached 80%/75%. Blood samples also contained most of the expanded thyroid clonotypes (frequency above 0.001), which suggests that blood repertoires may reflect thyroid immune responses.

The CDR3 sequence holds 13 residues, the cysteine and phenylalanine included. Just the 39-base CDR3 DNA is kept, in frame starting at base 1. Cut back by 9 bases and 3 bases, the V and J ends lie 15 bases apart. CDR1 and CDR2 are read off the germline V gene as MDHEN and SYDVKM. Graves' hyperthyroidism was defined as stable when no progression to ophthalmopathy occurred over 18 months of follow-up. The hyperthyroidism patients were between 18 and 65 years old and newly diagnosed, with a disease duration of less than 2 months. The study excluded patients with uncontrolled infections, other autoimmune diseases, pregnancy or lactation. Diagnoses relied on clinical symptoms, serum thyroxine and TRAb, thyroid ultrasound and orbital computed tomography. Ficoll-Paque density gradient centrifugation was used to isolate PBMCs from about 9.4 ml of fresh peripheral blood. Total RNA was extracted with Trizol reagent, and quality was checked on an Agilent 2100 Bioanalyzer.

This TCR came from a woman aged 40 to 50 with Graves' hyperthyroidism. The chain links TRBV28 with TRBJ2-7; the D segment cannot be called with confidence. The sequenced material came from blood. DNA sequence: TGTGCCAGTTCCGCCGGATACCTCTACGAGCAGTACTTC. It is translated as CASSAGYLYEQYF.